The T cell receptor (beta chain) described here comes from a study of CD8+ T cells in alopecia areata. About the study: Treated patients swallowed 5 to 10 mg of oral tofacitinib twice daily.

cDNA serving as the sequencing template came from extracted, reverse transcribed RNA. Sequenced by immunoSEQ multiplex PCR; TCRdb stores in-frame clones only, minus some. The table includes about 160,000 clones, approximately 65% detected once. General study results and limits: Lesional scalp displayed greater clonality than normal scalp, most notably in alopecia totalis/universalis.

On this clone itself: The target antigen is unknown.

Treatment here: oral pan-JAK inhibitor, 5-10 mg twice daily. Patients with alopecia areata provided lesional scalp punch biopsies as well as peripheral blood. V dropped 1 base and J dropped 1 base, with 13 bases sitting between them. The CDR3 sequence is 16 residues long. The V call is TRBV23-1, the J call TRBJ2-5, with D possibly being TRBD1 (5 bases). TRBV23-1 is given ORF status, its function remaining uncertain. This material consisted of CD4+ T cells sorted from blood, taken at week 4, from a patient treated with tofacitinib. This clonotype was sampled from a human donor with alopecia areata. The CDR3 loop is CASSQFARGIQETQYF. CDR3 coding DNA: TGCGCCAGCAGTCAATTTGCAAGGGGTATCCAAGAGACCCAGTACTTC.